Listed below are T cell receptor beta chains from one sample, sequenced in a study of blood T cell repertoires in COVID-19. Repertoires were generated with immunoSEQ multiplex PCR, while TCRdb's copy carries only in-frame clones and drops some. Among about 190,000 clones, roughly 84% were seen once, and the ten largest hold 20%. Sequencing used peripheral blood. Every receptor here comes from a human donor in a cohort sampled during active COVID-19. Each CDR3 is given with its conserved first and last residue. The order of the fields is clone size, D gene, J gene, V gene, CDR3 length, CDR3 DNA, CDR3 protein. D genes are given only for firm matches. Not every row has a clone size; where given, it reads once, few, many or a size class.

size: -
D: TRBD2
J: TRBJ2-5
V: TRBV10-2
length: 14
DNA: TGCGCCAGCAGCATACTAGCGGGAGGGGAGACCCAGTACTTC
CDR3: CASSILAGGETQYF

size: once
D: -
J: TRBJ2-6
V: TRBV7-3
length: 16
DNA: TGTGCCAGCAGCTTAAACGGAGGCTCTGGGGCCAACGTCCTGACTTTC
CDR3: CASSLNGGSGANVLTF

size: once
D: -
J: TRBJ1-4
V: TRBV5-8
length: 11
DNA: TGTGCCAGCAGCCTTAATGAAAAACTGTTTTTT
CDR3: CASSLNEKLFF

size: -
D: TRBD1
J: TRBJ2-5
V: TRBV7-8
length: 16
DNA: TGTGCCAACCAAGAAAGAGGGGACAGGGGGCAAGAGACCCAGTACTTC
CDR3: CANQERGDRGQETQYF

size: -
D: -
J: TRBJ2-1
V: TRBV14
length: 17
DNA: TGTGCCAGCAGCCAAGGACAGGTGGTTTACTCCTACAATGAGCAGTTCTTC
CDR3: CASSQGQVVYSYNEQFF

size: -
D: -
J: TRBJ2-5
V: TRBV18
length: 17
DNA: TGTGCCAGCTCACCACCGGTTCTAACAGGTATCCAAGAGACCCAGTACTTC
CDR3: CASSPPVLTGIQETQYF

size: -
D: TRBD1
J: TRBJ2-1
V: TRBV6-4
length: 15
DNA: TGTGCCAGCAGCATACAGGGGGACCTCTACAATGAGCAGTTCTTC
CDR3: CASSIQGDLYNEQFF

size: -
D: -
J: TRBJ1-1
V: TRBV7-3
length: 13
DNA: TGTGCCAGCAAGGAGGGCCCGAACACTGAAGCTTTCTTT
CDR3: CASKEGPNTEAFF

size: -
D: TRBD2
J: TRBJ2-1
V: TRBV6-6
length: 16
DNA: TGTGCCAGCAGTACCGCCGGGACTAGCGGTTCCAATGAGCAGTTCTTC
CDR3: CASSTAGTSGSNEQFF

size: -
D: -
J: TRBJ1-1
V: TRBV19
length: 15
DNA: TGTGCCAGTAGTAGGTCCCAGGTCAGGAACACTGAAGCTTTCTTT
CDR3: CASSRSQVRNTEAFF

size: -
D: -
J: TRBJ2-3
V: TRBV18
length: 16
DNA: TGTGCCAGCTCACCGGAACAGGGTCCCGGCACAGATACGCAGTATTTT
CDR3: CASSPEQGPGTDTQYF

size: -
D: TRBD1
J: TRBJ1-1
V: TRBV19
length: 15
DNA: TGTGCCAGTAGTACTCCCAGGGGGCTTGGTACTGAAGCTTTCTTT
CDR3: CASSTPRGLGTEAFF

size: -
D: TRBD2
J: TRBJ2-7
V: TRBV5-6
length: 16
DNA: TGTGCCAGCAGCTTAAGCGGGAGTCCGCCTCTCTACGAGCAGTACTTC
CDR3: CASSLSGSPPLYEQYF

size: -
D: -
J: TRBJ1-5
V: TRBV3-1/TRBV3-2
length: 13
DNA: TGTGCCAGCAGCCAAGGGCAGAATCAGCCCCAGCATTTT
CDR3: CASSQGQNQPQHF

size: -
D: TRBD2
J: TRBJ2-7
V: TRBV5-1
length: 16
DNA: TGCGCCAGCAGCTTGGGACTTATAGCGGGAGGCGACGAGCAGTACTTC
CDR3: CASSLGLIAGGDEQYF

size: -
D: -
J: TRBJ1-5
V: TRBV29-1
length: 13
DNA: TGCAGCGTTGGGTGGAGAAGAAATCAGCCCCAGCATTTT
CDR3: CSVGWRRNQPQHF

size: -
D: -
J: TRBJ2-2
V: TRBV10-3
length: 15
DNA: TGTGCCACCCGTCGGGGGGCCCAGAACACCGGGGAGCTGTTTTTT
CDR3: CATRRGAQNTGELFF

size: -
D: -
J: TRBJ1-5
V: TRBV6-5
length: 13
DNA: TGTGCCAGCACCGAGCAGGTTAATCAGCCCCAGCATTTT
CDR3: CASTEQVNQPQHF

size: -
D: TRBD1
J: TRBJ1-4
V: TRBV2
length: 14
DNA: TGTGCCAGCATGTGGGACAGGACTAATGAAAAACTGTTTTTT
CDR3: CASMWDRTNEKLFF

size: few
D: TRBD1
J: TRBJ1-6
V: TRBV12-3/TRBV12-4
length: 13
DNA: TGTGCCAGCAGTCCGGGGACAGCCCGACCCCTCCACTTT
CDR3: CASSPGTARPLHF

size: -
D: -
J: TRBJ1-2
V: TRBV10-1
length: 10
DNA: TGCGCCAGCACCCCGAGGGGCTACACCTTC
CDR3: CASTPRGYTF

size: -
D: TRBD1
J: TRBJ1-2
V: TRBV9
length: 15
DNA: TGTGCCAGCAGCGTAGAGACAGGGGAGGACTATGGCTACACCTTC
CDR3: CASSVETGEDYGYTF

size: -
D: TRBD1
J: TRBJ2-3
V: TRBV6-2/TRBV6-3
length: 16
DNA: TGTGCCAGCAGTTACTTATTCGCAGGGGGCTCAGATACGCAGTATTTT
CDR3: CASSYLFAGGSDTQYF

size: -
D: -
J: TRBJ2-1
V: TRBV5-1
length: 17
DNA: TGCGCCAGCAGCCCAGGATGGTTAGCGGCCTCCTACAATGAGCAGTTCTTC
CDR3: CASSPGWLAASYNEQFF

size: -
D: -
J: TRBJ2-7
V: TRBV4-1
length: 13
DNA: TGCGCCAGCAGACACAGGGAGGGCCACGAGCAGTACTTC
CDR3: CASRHREGHEQYF

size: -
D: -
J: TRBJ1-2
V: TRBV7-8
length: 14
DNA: TGTGCCAGCAGCTCTTATCAGGGCGTGAGGGGCTACACCTTC
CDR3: CASSSYQGVRGYTF

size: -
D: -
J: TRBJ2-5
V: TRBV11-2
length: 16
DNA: TGTGCCAGCAGCTTATGGGCTGGGGCAGTCCAAGAGACCCAGTACTTC
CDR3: CASSLWAGAVQETQYF

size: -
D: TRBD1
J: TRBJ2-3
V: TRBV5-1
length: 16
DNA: TGCGCCAGCAGCACCGCCGGGGACAGGGGCACGGATACGCAGTATTTT
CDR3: CASSTAGDRGTDTQYF

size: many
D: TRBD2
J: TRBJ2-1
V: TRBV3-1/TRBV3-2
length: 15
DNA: TGTGCCAGCAGCCCAAAGGGACTAGCCTCGAATGAGCAGTTCTTC
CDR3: CASSPKGLASNEQFF

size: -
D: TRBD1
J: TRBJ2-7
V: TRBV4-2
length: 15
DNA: TGTGCCAGCAGCGAAGGACAGGGAATCTCCTACGAGCAGTACTTC
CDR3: CASSEGQGISYEQYF

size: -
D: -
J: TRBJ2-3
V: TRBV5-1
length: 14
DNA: TGCGCCAGCAGCTTGGGACTAGTTACAGATACGCAGTATTTT
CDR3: CASSLGLVTDTQYF

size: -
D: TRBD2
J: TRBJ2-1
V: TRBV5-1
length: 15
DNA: TGCGCCAGCAGCTTGACCGGGGGGGTTATGAATGAGCAGTTCTTC
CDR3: CASSLTGGVMNEQFF

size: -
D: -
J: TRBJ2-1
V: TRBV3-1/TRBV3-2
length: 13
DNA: TGTGCCAGTCAGTTGTCTTTGGCCAATGAGCAGTTCTTC
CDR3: CASQLSLANEQFF

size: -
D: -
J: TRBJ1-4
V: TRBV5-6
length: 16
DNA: TGTGCCAGCAGCTTGGCCTACGGGATGAATACTGAAAAACTGTTTTTT
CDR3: CASSLAYGMNTEKLFF

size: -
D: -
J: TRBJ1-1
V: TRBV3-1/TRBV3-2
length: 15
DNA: TGTGCCAGCAGCCAAGGCCGCGGGGGGTTCACTGAAGCTTTCTTT
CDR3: CASSQGRGGFTEAFF

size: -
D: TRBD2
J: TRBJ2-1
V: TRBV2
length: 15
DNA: TGTGCCAGCAGAGGACTAGCCGGACCCTACAATGAGCAGTTCTTC
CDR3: CASRGLAGPYNEQFF

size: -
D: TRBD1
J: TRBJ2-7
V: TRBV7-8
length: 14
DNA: TGTGCCAGCAGCTCCGGGACAGGGGCGGGTGGGCAGTACTTC
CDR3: CASSSGTGAGGQYF

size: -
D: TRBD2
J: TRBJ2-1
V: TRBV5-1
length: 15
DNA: TGCGCCAGCAGCTCCTCACTAGCGGGAGCTATTGAGCAGTTCTTC
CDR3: CASSSSLAGAIEQFF

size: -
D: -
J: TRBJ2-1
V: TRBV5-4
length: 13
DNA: TGTGCCAGCAGCGGCGGGACGCCAAATGAGCAGTTCTTC
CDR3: CASSGGTPNEQFF

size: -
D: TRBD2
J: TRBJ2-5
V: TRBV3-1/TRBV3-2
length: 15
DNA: TGTGCCAGCAGCCGCCGGACTAGCGGAGGAGAGACCCAGTACTTC
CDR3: CASSRRTSGGETQYF

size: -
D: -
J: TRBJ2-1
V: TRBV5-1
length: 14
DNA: TGCGCCAGCAGCTTGGGGGCCGGATACAATGAGCAGTTCTTC
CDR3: CASSLGAGYNEQFF

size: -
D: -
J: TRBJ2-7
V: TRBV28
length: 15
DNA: TGTGCCAGCAGTGGGAACCGACAGGCCGTCTACGAGCAGTACTTC
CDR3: CASSGNRQAVYEQYF

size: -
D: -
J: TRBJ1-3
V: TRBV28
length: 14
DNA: TGTGCCAGCAGTGCCCCAGACTCTGGAAACACCATATATTTT
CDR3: CASSAPDSGNTIYF

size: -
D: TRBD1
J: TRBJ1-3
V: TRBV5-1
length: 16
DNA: TGCGCCAGCCAACCTGGACAGGGACTCTCTGGAAACACCATATATTTT
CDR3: CASQPGQGLSGNTIYF

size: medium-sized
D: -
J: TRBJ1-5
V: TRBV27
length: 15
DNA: TGTGCCAGCAGTTTAGGGGCAGCTAGCAATCAGCCCCAGCATTTT
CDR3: CASSLGAASNQPQHF

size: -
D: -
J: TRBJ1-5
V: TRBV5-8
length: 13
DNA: TGTGCCAGCAGCCCTGGTCGGGATCAGCCCCAGCATTTT
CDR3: CASSPGRDQPQHF

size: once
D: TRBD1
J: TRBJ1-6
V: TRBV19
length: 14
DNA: TGTGCCAGTGGAACCGGGACAGGGAGGTCACCCCTCCACTTT
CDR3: CASGTGTGRSPLHF

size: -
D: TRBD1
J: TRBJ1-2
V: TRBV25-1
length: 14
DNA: TGTGCCAGCAGTGAAGACCCAGGGGGGTCCGGCTACACCTTC
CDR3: CASSEDPGGSGYTF

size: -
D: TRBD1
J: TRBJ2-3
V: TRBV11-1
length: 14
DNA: TGTGCCAGCAGCAATAAAGACAGGGCAGATACGCAGTATTTT
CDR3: CASSNKDRADTQYF

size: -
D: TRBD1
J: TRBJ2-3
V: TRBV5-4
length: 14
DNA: TGTGCCAGCAGCAACAGGGGGAGAACAGATACGCAGTATTTT
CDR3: CASSNRGRTDTQYF

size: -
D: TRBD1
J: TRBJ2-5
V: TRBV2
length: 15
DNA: TGTGCCAGCAGTGGTTCGCAGGGGGCGCGGGAGACCCAGTACTTC
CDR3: CASSGSQGARETQYF

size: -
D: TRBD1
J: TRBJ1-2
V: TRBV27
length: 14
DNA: TGTGCCAGCAGTGGGGACAGAGAGTTCTATGGCTACACCTTC
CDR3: CASSGDREFYGYTF